This TCR beta chain was captured in a study of shared clonotypes between healthy human individuals. Overall study findings and caveats: Few donors limited the genetic and exposure-history diversity represented. Generation of non-shared clonotypes was less probable than generation of clonotypes shared by all four donors. About 5% of naive CD4 clonotypes were shared across a few donors.

Regarding this clone: Its antigen is unidentified.

Assay: immunoSEQ multiplex PCR; the TCRdb copy retains only in-frame clones and omits some. The sample yields about 1 million clones, around 74% seen once. The TCR comes from a man younger than 35 in good health. Sequenced input: memory CD4+ T cells sorted from blood. The subset: CD45RA-negative fraction.

CDR3 sequence: CASSKDSGRPNGELFF. Written as DNA, the CDR3 is TGTGCCAGCTCCAAGGATAGCGGGAGACCGAACGGGGAGCTGTTTTTT. V usage is TRBV5-6 and J usage is TRBJ2-2; the match to TRBD2 covers 9 bases. This CDR3 comprises 16 residues. Looked up from germline, CDR1 is SGHDT and CDR2 is YYEEEE. The trim removed 7 bases at V and 7 bases at J, leaving 14 bases unmatched. The full variable domain, in which reference TRBV5-6 and TRBJ2-2 provide the parts outside the CDR3, is DAGVTQSPTHLIKTRGQQVTLRCSPKSGHDTVSWYQQALGQGPQFIFQYYEEEERQRGNFPDRFSGHQFPNYSSELNVNALLLGDSALYLCASSKDSGRPNGELFFGEGSRLTVL.